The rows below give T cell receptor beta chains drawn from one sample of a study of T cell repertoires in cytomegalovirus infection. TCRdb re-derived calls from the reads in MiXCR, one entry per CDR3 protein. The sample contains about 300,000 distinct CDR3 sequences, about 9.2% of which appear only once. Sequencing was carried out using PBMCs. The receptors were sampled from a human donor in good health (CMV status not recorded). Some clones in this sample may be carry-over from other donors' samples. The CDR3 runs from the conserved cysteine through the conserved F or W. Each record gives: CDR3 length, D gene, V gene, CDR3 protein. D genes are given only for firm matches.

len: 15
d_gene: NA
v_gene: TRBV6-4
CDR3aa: CASSELGGPWDTQYF

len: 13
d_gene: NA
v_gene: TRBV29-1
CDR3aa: CSVESQSVNEQFF

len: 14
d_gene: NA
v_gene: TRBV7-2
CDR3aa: CASSSIGGQGEQFF

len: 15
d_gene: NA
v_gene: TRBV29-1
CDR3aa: CSARPHRDSYNEQFF

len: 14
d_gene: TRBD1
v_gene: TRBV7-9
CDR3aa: CASSINRGNTEAFF

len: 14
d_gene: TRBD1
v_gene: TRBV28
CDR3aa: CASRLDRWNEKLFF

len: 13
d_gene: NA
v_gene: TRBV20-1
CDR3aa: CSAREAGNQPQHF

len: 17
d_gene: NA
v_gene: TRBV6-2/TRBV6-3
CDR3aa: CASSSEPRGLNTGELFF

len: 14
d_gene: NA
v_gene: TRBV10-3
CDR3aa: CATSEGGSKETQYF

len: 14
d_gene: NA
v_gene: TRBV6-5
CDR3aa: CASAGTRRTDTQYF

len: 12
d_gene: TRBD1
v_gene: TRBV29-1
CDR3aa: CSVLQGASEAFF

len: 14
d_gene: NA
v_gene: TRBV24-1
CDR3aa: CATSGRTPNYGYTF

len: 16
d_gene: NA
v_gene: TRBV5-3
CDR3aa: CASSLAWDPRNYGYTF

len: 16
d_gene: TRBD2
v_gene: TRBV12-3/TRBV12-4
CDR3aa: CASSPPLAGAYNEQFF

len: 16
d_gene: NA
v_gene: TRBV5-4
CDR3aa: CASSLDRTRGRNIQYF

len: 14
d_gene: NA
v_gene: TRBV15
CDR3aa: CATSIATGNSPLHF

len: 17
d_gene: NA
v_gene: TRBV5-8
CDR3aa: CASSLFSTGGSYNEQFF

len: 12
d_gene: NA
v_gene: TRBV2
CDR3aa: CASNREAYGYTF

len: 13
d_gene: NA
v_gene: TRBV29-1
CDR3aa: CSVLGTPNTEAFF

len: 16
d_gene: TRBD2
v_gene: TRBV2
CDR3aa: CASSVSGGATTGELFF

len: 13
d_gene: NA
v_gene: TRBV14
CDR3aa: CASSQDLDTEAFF

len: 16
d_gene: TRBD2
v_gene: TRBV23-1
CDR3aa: CASSPMRGAGGRTQYF

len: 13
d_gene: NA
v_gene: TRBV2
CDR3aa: CASQVDTVNEQFF

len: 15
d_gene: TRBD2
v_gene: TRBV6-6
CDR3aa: CASSYLGLMTDTQYF

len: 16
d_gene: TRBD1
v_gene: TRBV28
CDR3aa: CASSRTGVATNEKLLF

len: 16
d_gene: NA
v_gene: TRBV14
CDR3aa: CASSQESRGSGNTIYF

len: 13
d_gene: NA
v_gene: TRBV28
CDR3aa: CASLQGGNSPLHF

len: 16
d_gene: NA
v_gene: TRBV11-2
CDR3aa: CASSLLWTGAVVEQFF

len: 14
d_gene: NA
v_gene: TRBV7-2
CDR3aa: CASSLALGGNEQFF

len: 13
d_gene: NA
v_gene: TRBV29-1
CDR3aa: CSVDWGAGTEAFF

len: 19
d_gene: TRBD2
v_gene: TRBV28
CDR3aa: CASSLSPVSGGASTDTQYF

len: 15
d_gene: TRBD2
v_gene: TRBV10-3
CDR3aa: CATSPAGGSADTQYF

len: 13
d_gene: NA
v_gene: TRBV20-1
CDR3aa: CSAELDNSYEQYF

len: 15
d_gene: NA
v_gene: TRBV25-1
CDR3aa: CASSESRAGQETQYF

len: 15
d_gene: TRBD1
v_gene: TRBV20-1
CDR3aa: CSARRETGSRDTQYF

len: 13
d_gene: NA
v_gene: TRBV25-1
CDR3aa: CASSVQDQETQYF

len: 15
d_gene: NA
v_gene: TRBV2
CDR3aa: CASSEARQINNEQFF

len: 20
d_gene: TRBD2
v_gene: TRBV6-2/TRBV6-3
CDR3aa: CASSPFSGGASQSSYNEQFF

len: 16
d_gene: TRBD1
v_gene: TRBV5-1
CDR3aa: CASSLGQGGSGETQYF

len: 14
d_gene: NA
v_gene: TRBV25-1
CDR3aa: CASSATGGGETQYF

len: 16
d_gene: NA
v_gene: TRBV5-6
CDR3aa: CASSLTGIPVGNTIYF